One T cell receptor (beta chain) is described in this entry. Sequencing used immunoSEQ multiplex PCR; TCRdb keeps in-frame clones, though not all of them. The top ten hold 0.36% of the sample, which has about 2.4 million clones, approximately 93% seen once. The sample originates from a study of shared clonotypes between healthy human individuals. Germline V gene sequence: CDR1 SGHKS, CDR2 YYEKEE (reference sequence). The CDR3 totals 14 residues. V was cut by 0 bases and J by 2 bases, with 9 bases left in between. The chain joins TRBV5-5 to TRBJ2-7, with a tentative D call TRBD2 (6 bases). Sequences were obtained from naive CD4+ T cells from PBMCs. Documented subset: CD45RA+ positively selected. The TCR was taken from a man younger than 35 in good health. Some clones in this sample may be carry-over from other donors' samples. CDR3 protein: CASSLVGGTYEQYF. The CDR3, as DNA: TGTGCCAGCAGCTTGGTAGGCGGGACCTACGAGCAGTACTTC.